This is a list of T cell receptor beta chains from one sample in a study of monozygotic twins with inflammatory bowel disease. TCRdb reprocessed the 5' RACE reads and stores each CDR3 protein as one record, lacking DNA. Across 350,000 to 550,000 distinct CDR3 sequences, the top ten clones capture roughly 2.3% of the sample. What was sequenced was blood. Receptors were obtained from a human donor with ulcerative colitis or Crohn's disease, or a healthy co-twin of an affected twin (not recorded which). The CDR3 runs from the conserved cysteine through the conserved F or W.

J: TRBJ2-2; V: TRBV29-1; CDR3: CSVDWQNTGELFF
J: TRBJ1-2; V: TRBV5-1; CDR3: CVSSPGINYGYTF
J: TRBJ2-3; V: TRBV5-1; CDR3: CASLPGYYSTDTQYF
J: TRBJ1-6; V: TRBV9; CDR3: CASSETAYNSPLHF
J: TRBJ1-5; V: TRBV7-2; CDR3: CASSIYNQPQHF
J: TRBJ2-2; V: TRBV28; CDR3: CASRGAGANTGELFF
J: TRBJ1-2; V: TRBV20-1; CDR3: CSTQGAIVYGYTF
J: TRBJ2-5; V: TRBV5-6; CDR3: CASSADFSEETQYF
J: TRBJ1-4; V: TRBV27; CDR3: CASSLGTYPSEKLFF
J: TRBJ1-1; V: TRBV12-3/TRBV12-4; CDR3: CASSLNSLNTEAFF
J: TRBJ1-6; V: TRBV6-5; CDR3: CASSYLTASYNSPLHF
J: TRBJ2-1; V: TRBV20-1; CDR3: CSALAEGSYNEQFF
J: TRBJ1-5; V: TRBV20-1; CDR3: CSAGSQAPAPYSNQPQHF
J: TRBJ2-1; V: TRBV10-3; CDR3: CAISAQGALYNEQFF
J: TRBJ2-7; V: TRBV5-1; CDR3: CASSLDPGGAGEQYF
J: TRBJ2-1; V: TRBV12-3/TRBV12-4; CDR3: CASSLAGGPSYEQFF
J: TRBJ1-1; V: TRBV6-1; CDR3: CASSDPGQGMNTEAFF
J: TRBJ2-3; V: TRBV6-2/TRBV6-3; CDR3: CASTQGDTQYF
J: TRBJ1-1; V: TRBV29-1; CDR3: CSTGTWRGAFF
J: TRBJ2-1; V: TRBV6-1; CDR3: CASSETSTYNEQFF
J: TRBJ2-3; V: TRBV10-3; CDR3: CAISESGRRDTDTQYF
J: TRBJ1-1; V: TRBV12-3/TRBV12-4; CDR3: CASSLFVAEAFF
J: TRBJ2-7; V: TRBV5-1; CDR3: CASRIGLAGDEQYF
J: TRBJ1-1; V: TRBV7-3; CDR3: CASSLHGTMNTEAFF
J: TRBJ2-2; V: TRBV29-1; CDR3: CSVVSDTGELFF
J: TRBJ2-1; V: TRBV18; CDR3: CASSKDRGSLNEQFF
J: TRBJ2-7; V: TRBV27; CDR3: CASSLGQGGPYEQYF
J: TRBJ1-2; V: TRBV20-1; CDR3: CSAQSPGTGGGGYTF
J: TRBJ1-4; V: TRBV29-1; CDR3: CSVAGTEADEKLFF
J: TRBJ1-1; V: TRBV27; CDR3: CASSPGQGLRTEAFF
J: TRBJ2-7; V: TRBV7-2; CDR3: CASSLVGAGEAYEQYF
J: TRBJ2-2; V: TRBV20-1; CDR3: CSARRSAGYDTGELFF
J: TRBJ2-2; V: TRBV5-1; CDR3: CASSPGQGTNGGELFF
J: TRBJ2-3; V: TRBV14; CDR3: CASSLSSSLGTDTQYF
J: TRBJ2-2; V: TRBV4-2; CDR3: CASSQDRASELFF
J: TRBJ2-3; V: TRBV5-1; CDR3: CASQSGGVNTQYF
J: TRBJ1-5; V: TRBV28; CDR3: CASSDRDSNQPQHF